The rows below give T cell receptor beta chains drawn from one sample of a study of technical replicates of blood from a handful of donors. The assay was immunoSEQ multiplex PCR, and TCRdb's table has in-frame clones only and misses some. The profile shows around 70,000 clones, 93% of them singletons. The sequenced material came from T cells isolated from PBMCs. Receptors originate from a human donor in good health. Each CDR3 is given with its conserved first and last residue. Fields, in order: clone size, V gene, J gene, D gene, CDR3 DNA, CDR3 protein. A D gene is named only where the DNA matches it firmly. Size is stated for part of the rows, as once, few or many counts, or as a class when the clone is expanded.

clone size: .
V gene: TRBV21-1
J gene: TRBJ2-7
D gene: .
CDR3 DNA: TGTGCCAGCAGCCTTCCCGACGGGTGGTGCTTC
CDR3 protein: CASSLPDGWCF

clone size: .
V gene: TRBV4-1
J gene: TRBJ1-2
D gene: .
CDR3 DNA: TGCGCCAGCAGCCAAGATCCTAAACAGCCCAACTATGGCTACACCTTC
CDR3 protein: CASSQDPKQPNYGYTF

clone size: .
V gene: TRBV28
J gene: TRBJ1-1
D gene: .
CDR3 DNA: TGTGCCAGCAGTGTCAGGGCCGTCACTGAAGCTTTCTTT
CDR3 protein: CASSVRAVTEAFF

clone size: .
V gene: TRBV15
J gene: TRBJ1-1
D gene: .
CDR3 DNA: TGTGCCACCAGCAGTAGGGGGGGGTCCACTGAAGCTTTCTTT
CDR3 protein: CATSSRGGSTEAFF

clone size: .
V gene: TRBV2
J gene: TRBJ1-5
D gene: .
CDR3 DNA: TGTGCCAGCAGTAAGTGGGCCAATCAGCCCCAGCATTTT
CDR3 protein: CASSKWANQPQHF

clone size: .
V gene: TRBV4-1
J gene: TRBJ1-1
D gene: .
CDR3 DNA: TGCGCCAGCAGCCAAGGGCTCAGGAACACTGAAGCTTTCTTT
CDR3 protein: CASSQGLRNTEAFF

clone size: .
V gene: TRBV19
J gene: TRBJ1-1
D gene: .
CDR3 DNA: TGTGCCAGTAGTGCGACAATGAACACTGAAGCTTTCTTT
CDR3 protein: CASSATMNTEAFF

clone size: .
V gene: TRBV5-1
J gene: TRBJ1-1
D gene: .
CDR3 DNA: TGCGCCAGCAGCTTGGACAGGGACACTGAAGCTTTCTTT
CDR3 protein: CASSLDRDTEAFF

clone size: .
V gene: TRBV7-9
J gene: TRBJ2-5
D gene: .
CDR3 DNA: TGTGCCAGCAGCTTATTCTCAGGGGACCAAGAGACCCAGTACTTC
CDR3 protein: CASSLFSGDQETQYF

clone size: .
V gene: TRBV7-9
J gene: TRBJ2-2
D gene: TRBD2
CDR3 DNA: TGTGCCAGCAGCTTAGAAGCGGGAGCCGGCGGGGAGCTGTTTTTT
CDR3 protein: CASSLEAGAGGELFF

clone size: .
V gene: TRBV2
J gene: TRBJ2-1
D gene: .
CDR3 DNA: TGTGCCAGCAGCCCCCGCGGTAGGGGGAATGAGCAGTTCTTC
CDR3 protein: CASSPRGRGNEQFF

clone size: .
V gene: TRBV5-1
J gene: TRBJ2-1
D gene: TRBD2
CDR3 DNA: TGCGCCAGCAGCTTGGCGACTAGCCGGATCAATGAGCAGTTCTTC
CDR3 protein: CASSLATSRINEQFF

clone size: once
V gene: TRBV28
J gene: TRBJ1-4
D gene: .
CDR3 DNA: TGTGCCAGCAGTCGGGTATTGGAAAAACTGTTTTTT
CDR3 protein: CASSRVLEKLFF

clone size: .
V gene: TRBV28
J gene: TRBJ1-2
D gene: .
CDR3 DNA: TGTGCCAGCAGAAGGGGCAGGGACTATGGCTACACCTTC
CDR3 protein: CASRRGRDYGYTF

clone size: .
V gene: TRBV4-2
J gene: TRBJ1-1
D gene: .
CDR3 DNA: TGTGCCAGCGGACCACGAGCGGTTGAAGCTTTCTTT
CDR3 protein: CASGPRAVEAFF

clone size: .
V gene: TRBV6-1
J gene: TRBJ2-5
D gene: .
CDR3 DNA: TGTGCCAGCAAACCGGGATCGCACGGGGAGACCCAGTACTTC
CDR3 protein: CASKPGSHGETQYF

clone size: .
V gene: TRBV11-3
J gene: TRBJ2-7
D gene: .
CDR3 DNA: TGTGCCAGCAGCTCGGGGACGACTAGTTTCTACGAGCAGTACTTC
CDR3 protein: CASSSGTTSFYEQYF

clone size: .
V gene: TRBV27
J gene: TRBJ2-7
D gene: TRBD2
CDR3 DNA: TGTGCCAGCAGCCCGGGGACTAGCGGGAGCAACGAGCAGTACTTC
CDR3 protein: CASSPGTSGSNEQYF

clone size: .
V gene: TRBV7-7
J gene: TRBJ2-3
D gene: .
CDR3 DNA: TGTGCTAGCAGCTTTGGGGGGGCTTCGGATACGCAGTATTTT
CDR3 protein: CASSFGGASDTQYF

clone size: .
V gene: TRBV13
J gene: TRBJ2-7
D gene: TRBD1
CDR3 DNA: TGTGCCAGCAGCTCCGGGACAGGGGGCTACGAGCAGTACTTC
CDR3 protein: CASSSGTGGYEQYF

clone size: .
V gene: TRBV27
J gene: TRBJ2-2
D gene: .
CDR3 DNA: TGTGCCAGCAGCGGGGGGCTGAACACCGGGGAGCTGTTTTTT
CDR3 protein: CASSGGLNTGELFF

clone size: .
V gene: TRBV27
J gene: TRBJ2-1
D gene: TRBD2
CDR3 DNA: TGTGCCAGCAGCCGACCGGGACTAGCGGGGGGAGAGCAGTTCTTC
CDR3 protein: CASSRPGLAGGEQFF

clone size: .
V gene: TRBV15
J gene: TRBJ2-2
D gene: TRBD1
CDR3 DNA: TGTGCCACCAGCTTCGGACAGGTTACCGGGGAGCTGTTTTTT
CDR3 protein: CATSFGQVTGELFF

clone size: once
V gene: TRBV18
J gene: TRBJ2-3
D gene: .
CDR3 DNA: TGTGCCAGCTCACCACCGGTACCTAGCAACACAGATACGCAGTATTTT
CDR3 protein: CASSPPVPSNTDTQYF

clone size: once
V gene: TRBV5-1
J gene: TRBJ1-2
D gene: TRBD1
CDR3 DNA: TGCGCCAGCAGCTTGGAGACAGGGGGCCCCTTTAACTATGGCTACACCTTC
CDR3 protein: CASSLETGGPFNYGYTF

clone size: few
V gene: TRBV7-9
J gene: TRBJ1-2
D gene: TRBD1
CDR3 DNA: TGTGCCAGCAGCTACGAGACAGGGGGCCACTATGGCTACACCTTC
CDR3 protein: CASSYETGGHYGYTF

clone size: .
V gene: TRBV5-1
J gene: TRBJ2-7
D gene: TRBD1
CDR3 DNA: TGCGCCAGCAGCTTAGGTCAGGGGGACAACGAGCAGTACTTC
CDR3 protein: CASSLGQGDNEQYF

clone size: few
V gene: TRBV27
J gene: TRBJ1-6
D gene: .
CDR3 DNA: TGTGCCAGCAGTGCCCGACAGGCAGCGGGGGGTTCACCCCTCCACTTT
CDR3 protein: CASSARQAAGGSPLHF

clone size: .
V gene: TRBV27
J gene: TRBJ2-1
D gene: .
CDR3 DNA: TGTGCCAGCAGTGGGCCTAATCAAGAGCAGTTCTTC
CDR3 protein: CASSGPNQEQFF

clone size: once
V gene: TRBV29-1
J gene: TRBJ1-2
D gene: .
CDR3 DNA: TGCAGCGTTGAAGATCTTTCGGGTTCTGGGGGAGGTAACTATGGCTACACCTTC
CDR3 protein: CSVEDLSGSGGGNYGYTF

clone size: .
V gene: TRBV7-2
J gene: TRBJ2-7
D gene: TRBD1
CDR3 DNA: TGTGCCAGCAGCTGGGGGACAGGGGCCTACGAGCAGTACTTC
CDR3 protein: CASSWGTGAYEQYF

clone size: .
V gene: TRBV5-1
J gene: TRBJ2-3
D gene: .
CDR3 DNA: TGCGCCAGCAGCTTTTCGACAGGGGCGGGAGAGGGTACGCAGTATTTT
CDR3 protein: CASSFSTGAGEGTQYF

clone size: .
V gene: TRBV30
J gene: TRBJ2-3
D gene: TRBD2
CDR3 DNA: TGTGCCTGGAGTGCCAGCGGGACTTGGTTCACAGATACGCAGTATTTT
CDR3 protein: CAWSASGTWFTDTQYF

clone size: .
V gene: TRBV6-1
J gene: TRBJ2-5
D gene: .
CDR3 DNA: TGTGCCAGCACAGGGGAGACCCAGTACTTC
CDR3 protein: CASTGETQYF

clone size: .
V gene: TRBV27
J gene: TRBJ2-7
D gene: .
CDR3 DNA: TGTGCCAGCAGTTTAACCGGGAGCTACGAGCAGTACTTC
CDR3 protein: CASSLTGSYEQYF

clone size: .
V gene: TRBV5-6
J gene: TRBJ1-2
D gene: .
CDR3 DNA: TGTGCCAGCAGCCCCCCGAGACAGCATTTGGAGGGCTACACCTTC
CDR3 protein: CASSPPRQHLEGYTF

clone size: once
V gene: TRBV5-4
J gene: TRBJ1-3
D gene: .
CDR3 DNA: TGTGCCAGCAGCTTGGCCTTGAGCTCTGGAAACACCATATATTTT
CDR3 protein: CASSLALSSGNTIYF

clone size: .
V gene: TRBV10-2
J gene: TRBJ1-5
D gene: .
CDR3 DNA: TGCGCCACCACACCTTTAGGACAGAGGGGTTTTGATCAGCCCCAGCATTTT
CDR3 protein: CATTPLGQRGFDQPQHF

clone size: .
V gene: TRBV21-1
J gene: TRBJ1-4
D gene: .
CDR3 DNA: TGTGCCAGCAGCTACGGACAGGGGGCTAATGAAAAACTGTTTTTT
CDR3 protein: CASSYGQGANEKLFF

clone size: .
V gene: TRBV11-3
J gene: TRBJ2-7
D gene: TRBD2
CDR3 DNA: TGTGCCAGCAGCTCTGCAGCGGGGGGGCTCATCTACGAGCAGTACTTC
CDR3 protein: CASSSAAGGLIYEQYF

clone size: .
V gene: TRBV28
J gene: TRBJ2-3
D gene: TRBD1
CDR3 DNA: TGTGCCAGCAGTCCCAGGACAGGGGCAACAGATACGCAGTATTTT
CDR3 protein: CASSPRTGATDTQYF

clone size: .
V gene: TRBV25-1
J gene: TRBJ2-7
D gene: .
CDR3 DNA: TGTGCCAGCAGTGCCAGTCCCGGGACAAGAGCGGTCGAGCAGTACTTC
CDR3 protein: CASSASPGTRAVEQYF

clone size: .
V gene: TRBV9
J gene: TRBJ2-1
D gene: TRBD2
CDR3 DNA: TGTGCCAGCAGCGTAGAGGCTAGCGGGAGGGCCCCGGTCTTC
CDR3 protein: CASSVEASGRAPVF

clone size: .
V gene: TRBV7-6
J gene: TRBJ2-1
D gene: .
CDR3 DNA: TGTGCCAGCAGCCAGGGGGAGGCTCGGGAGCAGTTCTTC
CDR3 protein: CASSQGEAREQFF

clone size: .
V gene: TRBV5-1
J gene: TRBJ2-1
D gene: TRBD2
CDR3 DNA: TGCGCCAGCAGCGCCCCAACTAGCGGGAGCTCCTACAATGAGCAGTTCTTC
CDR3 protein: CASSAPTSGSSYNEQFF

clone size: .
V gene: TRBV6-6
J gene: TRBJ1-2
D gene: TRBD1
CDR3 DNA: TGTGCCAGCAGTTACACGGCAGGGGGCGCTCCTGGCTACACCTTC
CDR3 protein: CASSYTAGGAPGYTF

clone size: .
V gene: TRBV9
J gene: TRBJ2-1
D gene: TRBD2
CDR3 DNA: TGTGCCAGCAGCCCACCCCTAGCGGGGACAACGGGCGATGAGCAGTTCTTC
CDR3 protein: CASSPPLAGTTGDEQFF

clone size: .
V gene: TRBV5-1
J gene: TRBJ2-1
D gene: .
CDR3 DNA: TGCGCCAGCAGCGGATGGACACAAAGCTCCTACAATGAGCAGTTCTTC
CDR3 protein: CASSGWTQSSYNEQFF

clone size: .
V gene: TRBV6-4
J gene: TRBJ1-5
D gene: .
CDR3 DNA: TGTGCCAGCAGTGACTCCGGGGAGCCCGGAGGTCATGATAGCAATCAGCCCCAGCATTTT
CDR3 protein: CASSDSGEPGGHDSNQPQHF

clone size: .
V gene: TRBV5-1
J gene: TRBJ2-5
D gene: .
CDR3 DNA: TGCGCCAGCAGCGGTTTCTTGGGTGCGAGGGAGACCCAGTACTTC
CDR3 protein: CASSGFLGARETQYF

clone size: .
V gene: TRBV10-1
J gene: TRBJ1-3
D gene: TRBD1
CDR3 DNA: TGCGCCAGCAAGAGGGACAGGGGGAGTAGAAACACCATATATTTT
CDR3 protein: CASKRDRGSRNTIYF

clone size: .
V gene: TRBV6-5
J gene: TRBJ1-1
D gene: TRBD1
CDR3 DNA: TGTGCCAGCACCCCCGACAGGGTTTTAGCTTTCTTT
CDR3 protein: CASTPDRVLAFF

clone size: .
V gene: TRBV6-1
J gene: TRBJ2-7
D gene: TRBD1
CDR3 DNA: TGTGCCAGCAGTGGCCGAACGGACAGGGTGGGCTCCTACGAGCAGTACTTC
CDR3 protein: CASSGRTDRVGSYEQYF

clone size: .
V gene: TRBV6-5
J gene: TRBJ2-7
D gene: .
CDR3 DNA: TGTGCCAGCAGCTTGACTGGAACCTACGAGCAGTACTTC
CDR3 protein: CASSLTGTYEQYF

clone size: .
V gene: TRBV6-5
J gene: TRBJ2-5
D gene: .
CDR3 DNA: TGTGCCAGCAGTTACTCGGGCGGGGAGACCCAGTACTTC
CDR3 protein: CASSYSGGETQYF

clone size: .
V gene: TRBV5-1
J gene: TRBJ2-3
D gene: .
CDR3 DNA: TGCGCCAGCAGCAGGGGCCCGGTTAGCACAGATACGCAGTATTTT
CDR3 protein: CASSRGPVSTDTQYF

clone size: .
V gene: TRBV14
J gene: TRBJ2-3
D gene: .
CDR3 DNA: TGTGCCAGCAGCCATTTCTTTGCAGGTCGAGATACGCAGTATTTT
CDR3 protein: CASSHFFAGRDTQYF

clone size: .
V gene: TRBV6-6
J gene: TRBJ2-1
D gene: TRBD1
CDR3 DNA: TGTGCCAGCAGTTCAGGGGACAGGGGATACAATGAGCAGTTCTTC
CDR3 protein: CASSSGDRGYNEQFF

clone size: .
V gene: TRBV6-1
J gene: TRBJ2-7
D gene: .
CDR3 DNA: TGTGCCACCAAGACAAAAATCACTTACGAGCAGTACTTC
CDR3 protein: CATKTKITYEQYF

clone size: .
V gene: TRBV5-5
J gene: TRBJ1-1
D gene: .
CDR3 DNA: TGTGCCAGCAGCTTGCCAGGGGACACTGAAGCTTTCTTT
CDR3 protein: CASSLPGDTEAFF